The 25 T cell receptor beta chains below all came from one sample that was sequenced in a study of cytomegalovirus exposure and HLA in healthy donors. The study ran its PCR with 60 Vbeta and 13 Jbeta primers. Data came from immunoSEQ multiplex PCR; TCRdb stores just in-frame clones and leaves some out. The sample has tens of thousands of clones, about 63% seen once. The sample comprised PBMCs. These receptors all come from a woman aged 25 to 39 in good health and CMV-seronegative.

This clone occurred a few times. This chain connects TRBV25-1 to TRBJ1-1, with D unresolved. The V gene's germline CDR1 is MGHDK and CDR2 SYGVNS. Trimming shortened V by 6 bases and J by 0 bases, and 8 bases separated the two germline ends. This CDR3 comprises 13 residues. The CDR3 DNA reads TGTGCCAGCAGAATATACTTGAACACTGAAGCTTTCTTT. Translating it yields CASRIYLNTEAFF.

J is TRBJ1-2 and V is TRBV5-1; D gene uncertain. V lost 0 bases and J lost 8, with 11 bases in between. The CDR3 loop spans 13 amino acids. The germline CDR1 and CDR2 sequences are SGHRS and YFSETQ. The CDR3 DNA follows: TGCGCCAGCAGCTTGGAAGGGTCGGGAGGCTACACCTTC. Its translation is CASSLEGSGGYTF.

This chain joins TRBV2 and TRBJ2-1; 9 bases line up with TRBD1. The CDR3 totals 12 residues. Germline CDR1 reads SNHLY; CDR2 reads FYNNEI. Trimming cost V 6 bases and J 7 bases; bases outside gene matches: 1. The CDR3 DNA reads TGTGCCAGCAGAGGACAGGGGAATGAGCAGTTCTTC. Protein: CASRGQGNEQFF.

This clone has just a few counts. J is TRBJ1-3 and V is TRBV5-1; possible D gene TRBD1, 5 bases. The germline V gene encodes CDR1 SGHRS and CDR2 YFSETQ. This CDR3 comprises 14 residues. V was cut by 1 base and J by 1 base, with 6 bases left in between. CDR3: CASSLQGSGNTIYF. In nucleotides, the CDR3 is TGCGCCAGCAGCTTGCAGGGATCTGGAAACACCATATATTTT.

This clone was seen a few times. The junction does not match germline at one end; this may be a read error. The rearrangement joins TRBV25-1 to TRBJ2-7; perhaps TRBD2 as D (5 bases). The CDR3 has 13 amino acids. Germline V lookup: CDR1 MGHDK, CDR2 SYGVNS. The CDR3 DNA is TGTGCCGGCAGTGTGCGGGTTGACCACGAGCAGTACTTC. This encodes CAGSVRVDHEQYF.

This clone was observed a handful of times. The rearrangement links TRBV7-9 to TRBJ2-4; tentatively, D is TRBD1 (5 bases). The CDR3 runs 14 residues. V gave up 1 base and J gave up 9 bases, with 13 bases separating them. Germline CDR1 SEHNR, CDR2 FQNEAQ (reference sequence). Here the CDR3 reads CASSLDYTGTIQYF. The CDR3 DNA follows: TGTGCCAGCAGCTTAGACTATACAGGAACCATTCAGTACTTC. The entire variable domain, with the rest obtained from reference TRBV7-9 and TRBJ2-4, is as follows: DTGVSQNPRHKITKRGQNVTFRCDPISEHNRLYWYRQTLGQGPEFLTYFQNEAQLEKSRLLSDRFSAERPKGSFSTLEIQRTEQGDSAMYLCASSLDYTGTIQYFGAGTRLSVL.

The CDR3 bases are TGTGCCAGCCGCGAAAGGGGGGGGGAGACCCAGTACTTC. Translation: CASRERGGETQYF. V is TRBV6-1 and J is TRBJ2-5; maybe TRBD2 (7 bases). The CDR3 totals 13 residues. CDR1 MNHNS and CDR2 SASEGT come from the germline V gene. The ends were cut back, 8 bases at V and 5 bases at J, with 15 bases in the middle.

The J gene is TRBJ1-1, the V gene TRBV2; a weak D match, TRBD1 (6 bases). Trimming shortened V by 6 bases and J by 10 bases, and 18 bases separated the two germline ends. Germline-derived CDR1 and CDR2 are SNHLY and FYNNEI. This CDR3 has 13 amino acids. CDR3 region: CASRETGSGGAFF. In DNA, the CDR3 is TGTGCCAGCAGGGAAACAGGGTCCGGTGGAGCTTTCTTT.

A note on this clone: Other nucleotide sequences from this sample produce the same CDR3. The genes are TRBV5-6 and TRBJ1-3, with no clear D. Germline V gene lookup returns CDR1 SGHDT and CDR2 YYEEEE. V gave up 2 bases and J gave up 0 bases, with 6 bases separating them. This CDR3 has 14 amino acids. The CDR3 DNA reads TGTGCCAGCAGCTTATCCGGCTCTGGAAACACCATATATTTT. It encodes CASSLSGSGNTIYF.

V is TRBV2 and J is TRBJ2-7; maybe TRBD1 (5 bases). This CDR3 is 14 amino acids long. CDR1 is SNHLY, CDR2 FYNNEI, per germline. Trimming removed 4 bases from V and 0 bases from J, with 10 bases in between. In nucleotides, the CDR3 is TGTGCCAGCAGTGGACAGACTTACTCCTACGAGCAGTACTTC. This codes for CASSGQTYSYEQYF.

V is TRBV30 and J is TRBJ2-1, with 10 bases identical to TRBD2. The V and J ends lost 5 bases and 4 bases, in that order; junction bases with no gene match: 8. The CDR3 totals 15 residues. Germline values: CDR1 GTSNPN, CDR2 SVGIG (reference sequence). The chain's CDR3 is CAWDLLAGEYNEQFF. DNA of the CDR3: TGTGCCTGGGATCTTCTAGCGGGGGAGTACAATGAGCAGTTCTTC.

The genes are TRBV25-1 and TRBJ2-5; TRBD2 agrees at 12 bases. This CDR3 spans 13 amino acids. The junction had 6 bases not matched to a gene; V was cut back by 5 bases and J by 11 bases. The germline V gene has CDR1 MGHDK and CDR2 SYGVNS. CDR3 protein: CASSPSGGAWQYF. The CDR3 DNA follows: TGTGCCAGCAGTCCTAGCGGGGGGGCTTGGCAGTACTTC. Full variable domain (remainder filled in from reference TRBV25-1 and TRBJ2-5): EADIYQTPRYLVIGTGKKITLECSQTMGHDKMYWYQQDPGMELHLIHYSYGVNSTEKGDLSSESTVSRIRTEHFPLTLESARPSHTSQYLCASSPSGGAWQYFGPGTRLLVL.

The chain joins TRBV5-1 to TRBJ1-6, with unresolved D. This CDR3 has 15 residues. Germline values: CDR1 SGHRS, CDR2 YFSETQ. Trimming removed 2 bases from V and 11 bases from J, with 17 bases in between. CDR3 coding DNA: TGCGCCAGCAGCTTAAAGACTTATCCCGGGGCACCCCTCCACTTT. Its protein product is CASSLKTYPGAPLHF.

This chain connects TRBV7-9 to TRBJ1-4; 9 positions match TRBD1. In germline, CDR1 is SEHNR, CDR2 FQNEAQ (reference sequence). The CDR3 consists of 15 residues. The ends lost 5 bases at V and 7 bases at J; junction bases unmatched: 8. The CDR3 DNA sequence: TGTGCCAGCAGCGCCTACAGGGGGCGGATTGAAAAACTGTTTTTT. This translates into CASSAYRGRIEKLFF.

The rearrangement links TRBV6-5 to TRBJ1-1, with D possibly matching TRBD1 (5 bases). The CDR3 totals 13 residues. The V gene's germline CDR1 is MNHEY and CDR2 SVGAGI. V was clipped by 3 bases and J by 6 bases, with 11 bases between them. The CDR3 reads CASSYPDRPEAFF. In nucleotides, the CDR3 is TGTGCCAGCAGTTATCCTGACAGACCTGAAGCTTTCTTT.

This chain joins TRBV1 and TRBJ2-7; TRBD2 reflects the table's D call only, with no check against the DNA. TRBV1 is an annotated pseudogene. This CDR3 contains 13 residues. CDR3 sequence: CTSSQGSRYEQYF. The DNA for the CDR3 is TGCACCAGCAGCCAAGGGAGTCGTTACGAGCAGTACTTC.

The CDR3, as DNA: TGTGCCAGCAGCAAGGGACAGAAAGAGACCCAGTACTTC. It encodes CASSKGQKETQYF. The chain recombines TRBV6-5 with TRBJ2-5, with 7 bases identical to TRBD1. Trimming at V came to 6 bases and at J to 3 bases, leaving 4 bases not matched to a gene. CDR3 length: 13 residues. Germline lookup yields CDR1 MNHEY and CDR2 SVGAGI.

Only a few counts were recorded for this clone. The chain has TRBV19 and TRBJ1-3; D remains unclear. This CDR3 comprises 13 residues. Trimming left V 10 bases short and J 0 bases short, with 10 bases between. From germline, CDR1 is LNHDA and CDR2 SQIVND (reference sequence). CDR3 DNA sequence: TGTGCCACCCCTACCTACTCTGGAAACACCATATATTTT. Translated: CATPTYSGNTIYF.

V and J are TRBV27 and TRBJ2-2, with D perhaps matching TRBD1 (5 bases). Germline V gene data show CDR1 as MNHEY and CDR2 as SMNVEV (reference sequence). V lost 11 bases and J lost 4, with 14 bases in between. This CDR3 has 13 amino acids. DNA for the CDR3: TGTGCCGTACAGGCCCGAGGCACCGGGGAGCTGTTTTTT. It yields the protein CAVQARGTGELFF.

This chain connects TRBV18 to TRBJ2-4; a weak D match, TRBD1 (5 bases). This CDR3 contains 15 residues. V was shortened by 8 bases and J by 2 bases, with 16 bases between the two germline ends. The V gene's germline CDR1 is KGHSH and CDR2 LQKENI. The CDR3 DNA reads TGTGCCAGCGCCGAAAACAGGCGGACCAAAAACATTCAGTACTTC. It specifies CASAENRRTKNIQYF.

V usage is TRBV21-1 and J usage is TRBJ1-5; the table's TRBD1 call for D was not verified on the DNA. TRBV21-1 is shown as a pseudogene. CDR3 length: 17 residues. The CDR3 protein is CATVPGTGVYSNQPQHF. DNA for the CDR3: TGTGCCACCGTCCCCGGGACAGGGGTTTATAGCAATCAGCCCCAGCATTTT.

This clone was counted between two and nine times. This sample also contains other DNA sequences that code for the same CDR3. The rearrangement links TRBV4-1 to TRBJ1-5, with 8 bases matching TRBD1. The ends lost 0 bases at V and 6 bases at J; junction bases unmatched: 7. This CDR3 spans 16 amino acids. The V gene's germline CDR1 is MGHRA and CDR2 YSYEKL. The CDR3 loop is CASSQDSGQGSQPQHF. The CDR3 DNA sequence: TGCGCCAGCAGCCAAGATTCCGGACAGGGCTCTCAGCCCCAGCATTTT.

The J gene is TRBJ1-1, the V gene TRBV7-3; 9 positions agree with TRBD1. The germline V gene encodes CDR1 SGHTA and CDR2 FQGTGA. CDR3 length: 16 amino acids. The junction had 10 bases not matched to a gene; V was cut back by 5 bases and J by 3 bases. The CDR3 DNA is TGTGCCAGCAGCCCGGACAGGGGAATGCGTTACACTGAAGCTTTCTTT. It encodes CASSPDRGMRYTEAFF.

The V and J genes are TRBV6-1 and TRBJ1-5, with TRBD1 as a possible D gene (6 bases). CDR1 and CDR2 from the germline V gene are MNHNS and SASEGT. This CDR3 is 13 amino acids long. V lost 3 bases and J lost 7, with 10 bases in between. Written as DNA, the CDR3 is TGTGCCAGCAGTGAGGCAGGGGCCCAGCCCCAGCATTTT. This encodes CASSEAGAQPQHF.

The chain couples TRBV4-1 to TRBJ2-3; 11 bases line up with TRBD1. V trimming: 8 bases; J trimming: 5 bases; junction bases outside the gene matches: 9. This CDR3 is 15 amino acids long. In germline, CDR1 is MGHRA, CDR2 YSYEKL. CDR3 sequence reads: CASGPGQGEVDTQYF. DNA of the CDR3: TGCGCCAGCGGGCCGGGACAGGGGGAGGTAGATACGCAGTATTTT.